This T cell receptor beta chain comes out of a study of blood T cell repertoires in COVID-19. Study in general: The samples span acute and convalescent COVID-19 from the United States, Italy and Spain. PBMCs, B-cell-depleted T cells, or T cells provided the cDNA or gDNA that made up the material.

Authors' methods: Researchers report that nucleated cell counts were estimated from reference gene primer amplification. This table comes from immunoSEQ multiplex PCR, and its TCRdb copy is limited to in-frame clones, with some not included. V, J and clone size are those of that table, while D and trimming were read from the DNA. The sample contains about 73,000 clones, roughly four fifths of which appear only once. The CDR3 consists of 16 residues. Germline V gene lookup returns CDR1 SGHAT and CDR2 FQNNGV. Trimming shortened V by 5 bases and J by 1 base, and 15 bases separated the two germline ends.

The clonotype was recovered from an older woman with acute or convalescent COVID-19. J is TRBJ1-3 and V is TRBV11-2, with D uncertain. Material for sequencing was peripheral blood. This CDR3 reads CASSPSRVNSGNTIYF. CDR3 nucleotides: TGTGCCAGCAGCCCATCTCGAGTTAATTCTGGAAACACCATATATTTT.